This T cell receptor (beta chain) was sequenced for a study of PD-1 blockade in classical Hodgkin lymphoma. Repertoires were generated with immunoSEQ multiplex PCR, while TCRdb's copy carries only in-frame clones and drops some. Found here are 35,000 to 55,000 clones, around three quarters of them singletons; the top ten hold 2.5% to 3%. Within the sample, this clone is medium-sized. Its specificity is unknown. Study-level results: The causes of the repertoire differences, possibly disease activity or prior therapy, remain undefined.

The patients all showed relapse after autologous stem cell transplantation, while their brentuximab vedotin exposure varied. The sequencing here drew on peripheral blood mononuclear cells (PBMCs), taken before the second cycle of nivolumab. The sequence derives from a human donor with classical Hodgkin lymphoma.

The CDR3 bases are TGTGCCAGTAGTCCAAGGTCCTCTCGGACAGGGAATCCCAATCAGCCCCAGCATTTT. This gives the protein CASSPRSSRTGNPNQPQHF. This chain uses TRBV19 with TRBJ1-5, with 8 bases that match TRBD1. CDR1 and CDR2 (germline): LNHDA, SQIVND (reference sequence). The CDR3 has 19 amino acids. The ends lost 5 bases at V and 3 bases at J; junction bases unmatched: 18. The full variable domain, rest sourced from reference TRBV19 and TRBJ1-5, is DGGITQSPKYLFRKEGQNVTLSCEQNLNHDAMYWYRQDPGQGLRLIYYSQIVNDFQKGDIAEGYSVSREKKESFPLTVTSAQKNPTAFYLCASSPRSSRTGNPNQPQHFGDGTRLSIL.